These 30 T cell receptor beta chains came from one sample sequenced in a study of blood T cell repertoires in COVID-19 (dated by TCRdb to the early 2020s). Preparation of the library involved the immunoSEQ multiplex PCR assay. Imported from immuneACCESS, the table was reduced by TCRdb to in-frame sequences with V and J called. These copies leave out some clones; in studies compared against another copy, an unresolved V gene accounts for under half, and the cause of the remainder is not known. Present in this sample are about half a million clones, more than 85% of which were seen just once. The top ten clonotypes cover more than 7.5% of the sample. Sequenced material: PBMCs or T cells enriched from blood (not recorded which). Receptors were obtained from a woman in her sixties or seventies who had recovered from COVID-19.

The chain recombines TRBV9 with TRBJ2-3, with D possibly being TRBD1 (6 bases). V was cut by 3 bases and J by 0 bases, with 17 bases left in between. The CDR3 runs 17 residues. Germline loops: CDR1 SGDLS, CDR2 YYNGEE. The CDR3, as DNA: TGTGCCAGCAGCGCATCGACAGGATTGACTAGCACAGATACGCAGTATTTT. This sequence encodes CASSASTGLTSTDTQYF.

This clone was found once. The chain carries TRBV5-6 and TRBJ2-1; 9 bases match TRBD1. The CDR3 runs 14 residues. The V gene's germline CDR1 is SGHDT and CDR2 YYEEEE. J was trimmed by 7 bases and V by 5 bases; bases with no gene match: 7. The CDR3 here is CASSFTGTGNEQFF. Written as DNA, the CDR3 is TGTGCCAGCAGTTTTACCGGGACAGGGAATGAGCAGTTCTTC.

The CDR3 DNA reads as TGTGCCAGCAGGACAGGGCTCGGCAATCAGCCCCAGCATTTT. Translated: CASRTGLGNQPQHF. The chain is built from TRBV27 and TRBJ1-5; 7 bases are shared with TRBD1. The germline V gene has CDR1 MNHEY and CDR2 SMNVEV (reference sequence). Trimming cost V 6 bases and J 2 bases; bases outside gene matches: 4. This CDR3 spans 14 amino acids.

This rearrangement joins TRBV7-9 to TRBJ2-7; 10 bases map to TRBD1. In germline, CDR1 is SEHNR, CDR2 FQNEAQ (reference sequence). Trimming took 5 bases from V and 10 from J; bases not matched to a gene: 11. The CDR3 covers 14 residues. The CDR3 sequence is CASSPPTGGGSQYF. CDR3 DNA sequence: TGTGCCAGCAGCCCGCCGACAGGGGGCGGATCTCAGTACTTC. The full variable domain, completed using reference TRBV7-9 and TRBJ2-7, is DTGVSQNPRHKITKRGQNVTFRCDPISEHNRLYWYRQTLGQGPEFLTYFQNEAQLEKSRLLSDRFSAERPKGSFSTLEIQRTEQGDSAMYLCASSPPTGGGSQYFGPGTRLTVT.

This chain uses TRBV10-3 with TRBJ2-7, with D possibly being TRBD2 (6 bases). CDR1 ENHRY and CDR2 SYGVKD come from the germline V gene. The CDR3 has 14 amino acids. V was trimmed by 10 bases and J by 1 base, leaving 17 bases between them. The CDR3 loop reads CATRSGAVSYEQYV. DNA of the CDR3: TGTGCCACCCGCTCGGGAGCCGTATCCTACGAGCAGTACGTC.

This chain links TRBV6-5 with TRBJ1-1; D unclear. The germline V gene has CDR1 MNHEY and CDR2 SVGAGI. V was pared by 5 bases and J by 5 bases, with 15 bases between. The CDR3 covers 14 residues. The CDR3 coding sequence is TGTGCCAGCAGTCCCGCAATGGGAGGGACTGAAGCTTTCTTT. It encodes CASSPAMGGTEAFF.

This chain joins TRBV29-1 and TRBJ1-1; 11 nucleotides align to TRBD1. The CDR3 is 13 residues long. Germline V lookup: CDR1 SQVTM, CDR2 ANQGSEA. Trimming removed 5 bases from V and 10 bases from J; junction bases left unmatched: 9. The CDR3 nucleotides read TGCAGCGTTCCCGGACAGGGGGCAGGTGGAGCTTTCTTT. It codes for CSVPGQGAGGAFF.

The chain combines TRBV4-2 with TRBJ2-2; 7 positions match TRBD1. V was pared by 4 bases and J by 1 base, with 3 bases of the junction left unmatched. CDR3 length equals 15 residues. Germline CDR1 LGHNA, CDR2 YNFKEQ. CDR3 protein: CASSPRDRNTGELFF. CDR3 DNA: TGTGCCAGCAGCCCCCGGGACAGGAACACCGGGGAGCTGTTTTTT.

The chain couples TRBV3-1 (or the pseudogene TRBV3-2) to TRBJ2-2; D possibly corresponds to TRBD1 (5 bases). Germline CDR1 reads LGHDT; CDR2 reads YNNKEL (reference sequence). Deletions cut 5 bases from V and 4 bases from J, with 11 bases between. This CDR3 has 14 amino acids. CDR3 sequence (DNA): TGTGCCAGCAGCGTAGGGCAGGGCACCGGGGAGCTGTTTTTT. Amino acid sequence: CASSVGQGTGELFF.

V gene TRBV10-1 combines with J gene TRBJ2-2; 12 bases fit TRBD2. CDR3 length: 17 residues. The ends lost 5 bases at V and 4 bases at J; junction bases unmatched: 8. Germline CDR1 reads WNHNN; CDR2 reads SYGVQD (reference sequence). In DNA, the CDR3 is TGCGCCAGCAGTCCGGGACTAGCGGGTGGAATCACCGGGGAGCTGTTTTTT. This codes for CASSPGLAGGITGELFF.

This clone came up a few times. The J gene is TRBJ2-3, the V gene TRBV19, with 11 bases aligning to TRBD2. Losses at the gene ends were 8 bases for V and 10 bases for J; bases not matched to a gene: 8. This CDR3 comprises 13 residues. Germline-derived CDR1 and CDR2 are LNHDA and SQIVND (reference sequence). The CDR3 region has the DNA TGTGCCAGTGGGGTTAGCGGGGGGGCTGCGCAGTATTTT. Its translation is CASGVSGGAAQYF. Using reference TRBV19 and TRBJ2-3 for the parts outside the CDR3, the full variable domain is DGGITQSPKYLFRKEGQNVTLSCEQNLNHDAMYWYRQDPGQGLRLIYYSQIVNDFQKGDIAEGYSVSREKKESFPLTVTSAQKNPTAFYLCASGVSGGAAQYFGPGTRLTVL.

This clone was found many times. The same CDR3 arises from other DNA sequences in this sample as well. The chain links TRBV5-1 to TRBJ2-7; 10 nucleotides line up with TRBD1. After removal of 0 bases from V and 5 bases from J, the junction contained 5 bases not matched to a gene. Germline CDR1 is SGHRS and CDR2 is YFSETQ. The CDR3 is 15 residues long. This CDR3 is CASSLGGTGVHEQYF. The CDR3 DNA reads TGCGCCAGCAGCTTGGGTGGGACAGGGGTCCACGAGCAGTACTTC.

This chain connects TRBV19 to TRBJ1-5, with a tentative D call TRBD1 (5 bases). Between the trimmed V and J ends, which lost 6 bases and 0 bases, there was a span of 18 bases. The CDR3 is made up of 17 amino acids. The germline CDR1 and CDR2 sequences are LNHDA and SQIVND (reference sequence). The CDR3 nucleotides read TGTGCCAGTAGCTTGACATTGGGGCCCTATAGCAATCAGCCCCAGCATTTT. The encoded protein is CASSLTLGPYSNQPQHF.

The J gene is TRBJ2-6, the V gene TRBV5-1; possibly TRBD2 for D (5 bases). V gave up 6 bases and J gave up 0 bases, with 10 bases separating them. The germline V gene encodes CDR1 SGHRS and CDR2 YFSETQ. The CDR3 loop spans 15 amino acids. The CDR3 nucleotides are TGCGCCAGCACCTCCGGGGACTCTGGGGCCAACGTCCTGACTTTC. It codes for CASTSGDSGANVLTF. Using reference TRBV5-1 and TRBJ2-6 for the parts outside the CDR3, the full variable domain is KAGVTQTPRYLIKTRGQQVTLSCSPISGHRSVSWYQQTPGQGLQFLFEYFSETQRNKGNFPGRFSGRQFSNSRSEMNVSTLELGDSALYLCASTSGDSGANVLTFGAGSRLTVL.

The CDR3 bases are TGTGCCAGCAGCTTAGATTCAGGAGCCAAAAACATTCAGTACTTC. Translating it yields CASSLDSGAKNIQYF. The V call is TRBV11-3, the J call TRBJ2-4; the D is unclear. The CDR3 loop spans 15 amino acids. Germline values: CDR1 SGHNT, CDR2 YENEEA. Trimming left V 0 bases short and J 0 bases short, with 6 bases between.

In DNA form, the CDR3 reads TGTGCTAGTGGGATTAGATTGAACACTGAAGCTTTCTTT. This encodes CASGIRLNTEAFF. This sequence joins TRBV12-5 and TRBJ1-1; no reliable D call. V lost 6 bases and J 0 bases, leaving 8 bases between the germline ends. CDR3 length: 13 amino acids. Germline CDR1 LGHNT, CDR2 FRNRAP.

The chain carries TRBV2 and TRBJ2-1, with a possible D match to TRBD2 (7 bases). The V and J ends lost 7 bases and 14 bases respectively, with 21 bases between them. Germline CDR1 SNHLY, CDR2 FYNNEI. The CDR3 runs 13 residues. This CDR3 reads CASIPRGGILEFF. The CDR3 DNA reads TGTGCCAGCATCCCGAGGGGGGGCATCCTTGAGTTCTTC.

This sequence joins TRBV7-8 and TRBJ1-4; 9 bases align to TRBD1. With V trimmed by 3 bases and J by 0 bases, 8 bases remained unmatched. Germline V gene sequence: CDR1 SGHVS, CDR2 FQNEAQ. The CDR3 is 18 amino acids. The CDR3 DNA sequence: TGTGCCAGCAGCTTTTACCGGGACAGGGTTGCAACTAATGAAAAACTGTTTTTT. Translated, it gives CASSFYRDRVATNEKLFF.

The CDR3 bases are TGCGCCAGCAGCCAAGTTGGGGCTAGGACAGATACGCAGTATTTT. The encoded protein is CASSQVGARTDTQYF. This chain connects TRBV4-1 to TRBJ2-3, with D possibly being TRBD1 (5 bases). Trimming left V 1 base short and J 3 bases short, with 11 bases between. The length of the CDR3 is 15 residues. CDR1 and CDR2 (germline): MGHRA, YSYEKL.

The V gene is TRBV5-1, the J gene TRBJ2-4; 11 bases agree with TRBD2. Trimming at V came to 5 bases and at J to 10 bases, leaving 8 bases not matched to a gene. Germline V gives CDR1 SGHRS, CDR2 YFSETQ. The CDR3 contains 14 residues. CDR3 in amino acids: CASRTGTSGAIQYF. CDR3 DNA sequence: TGCGCCAGCAGAACCGGGACTAGCGGAGCTATTCAGTACTTC. Using reference TRBV5-1 and TRBJ2-4 for the parts outside the CDR3, the full variable domain is KAGVTQTPRYLIKTRGQQVTLSCSPISGHRSVSWYQQTPGQGLQFLFEYFSETQRNKGNFPGRFSGRQFSNSRSEMNVSTLELGDSALYLCASRTGTSGAIQYFGAGTRLSVL.

The rearrangement uses TRBV5-1 and TRBJ2-3; 7 nucleotides line up with TRBD2. The CDR3 length is 14 residues. Germline CDR1 is SGHRS and CDR2 is YFSETQ. V dropped 6 bases and J dropped 4; count of bases not matched to a gene: 8. The CDR3 loop reads CASTRAGKSDTQYF. The CDR3, as DNA: TGCGCCAGCACCAGAGCGGGGAAATCAGATACGCAGTATTTT.

V gene TRBV15 combines with J gene TRBJ2-1; possibly TRBD2 for D (5 bases). CDR1 is LNHNV, CDR2 YYDKDF, per germline (reference sequence). V gave up 0 bases and J gave up 5 bases, with 11 bases separating them. This CDR3 is built from 15 residues. For the CDR3, the DNA is TGTGCCACCAGCAGAGAAGGGAGTCGGCACAATGAGCAGTTCTTC. Translating gives CATSREGSRHNEQFF.

J is TRBJ2-1 and V is TRBV3-1 (or the pseudogene TRBV3-2), with D perhaps TRBD1 (6 bases). The CDR3 is made up of 16 amino acids. Germline V gene lookup returns CDR1 LGHDT and CDR2 YNNKEL (reference sequence). Trimming took 0 bases from V and 7 from J, leaving 16 bases between them. CDR3 region: CASSQDPGARGNEQFF. The CDR3 DNA follows: TGTGCCAGCAGCCAAGATCCAGGGGCCCGGGGAAATGAGCAGTTCTTC.

The gene calls are TRBV5-1 and TRBJ2-6, with D perhaps matching TRBD2 (6 bases). Germline CDR1 and CDR2: SGHRS and YFSETQ. Between the trimmed V and J ends, which lost 0 bases and 0 bases, there was a span of 13 bases. The CDR3 totals 18 residues. The CDR3 region has the DNA TGCGCCAGCAGCTTGGTATCGGGACTGTACTCTGGGGCCAACGTCCTGACTTTC. Translating gives CASSLVSGLYSGANVLTF.

Details on this clone: Different DNA sequences within this sample yield the same CDR3. This sequence joins TRBV7-2 and TRBJ1-3, with a tentative D call TRBD1 (5 bases). V shed 3 bases and J shed 1 base, with 7 bases lying between them. The V gene's germline CDR1 is SGHTA and CDR2 FQGNSA. This CDR3 has 14 amino acids. The DNA of the CDR3 is TGTGCCAGCAGCTTGACAGTTTCTGGAAACACCATATATTTT. Protein: CASSLTVSGNTIYF.

V and J are TRBV5-1 and TRBJ1-2, with 7 positions matching TRBD1. Per the germline V gene, CDR1 is SGHRS and CDR2 is YFSETQ. With V trimmed by 4 bases and J by 8 bases, 11 bases remained unmatched. This CDR3 contains 14 residues. The CDR3 loop is CASSPRQGERGYTF. In nucleotides, the CDR3 is TGCGCCAGCAGCCCAAGACAGGGTGAGCGGGGCTACACCTTC.

The gene calls are TRBV5-1 and TRBJ2-3; 12 nucleotides line up with TRBD2. The CDR3 sequence is 17 residues long. Unmatched junction bases numbered 10, after V lost 3 bases and J lost 5 bases. Germline V lookup: CDR1 SGHRS, CDR2 YFSETQ. The CDR3 DNA sequence: TGCGCCAGCAGCTCCGAGACTAGCGGGGGAATTGGAGATACGCAGTATTTT. Its protein is CASSSETSGGIGDTQYF.

This chain connects TRBV6-5 to TRBJ2-2, with 8 bases identical to TRBD2. Germline assignment: CDR1 MNHEY and CDR2 SVGAGI. CDR3 size: 16 residues. The trim removed 2 bases at V and 4 bases at J, leaving 6 bases unmatched. The chain's CDR3 is CASSYIFRGGTGELFF. CDR3 sequence (DNA): TGTGCCAGCAGTTACATCTTTCGGGGGGGCACCGGGGAGCTGTTTTTT.

The chain uses TRBV5-1 and TRBJ1-1; no reliable D call. The V end lost 5 bases, the J end lost 1 base, and 12 bases lay between the germline ends. The CDR3 length is 14 residues. CDR1 SGHRS and CDR2 YFSETQ come from the germline V gene. As DNA, the CDR3 is TGCGCCAGCAGGCATGAGGGCCCGAACACTGAAGCTTTCTTT. It encodes CASRHEGPNTEAFF.

This chain joins TRBV3-1 (or the pseudogene TRBV3-2) and TRBJ1-5; D may be TRBD1 (5 bases). This CDR3 is 14 amino acids long. The germline V and J ends were trimmed by 3 bases and 4 bases, with 10 bases remaining between them. Germline lookup yields CDR1 LGHDT and CDR2 YNNKEL (reference sequence). CDR3 region: CASSQGRGNQPQHF. The CDR3 region has the DNA TGTGCCAGCAGCCAGGGTAGGGGTAATCAGCCCCAGCATTTT.